This TCR beta chain originates from a study of glioma-infiltrating T cells after dendritic cell vaccination. Libraries were prepared by immunoSEQ multiplex PCR; TCRdb keeps only in-frame clonotypes and omits some of them. The sample carries about 50,000 clones, 85% recorded once. The germline V gene has CDR1 MDHEN and CDR2 SYDVKM. CDR3 size: 15 residues. V lost 9 bases, J lost 6 bases, and 11 bases stayed unmatched. The V and J genes are TRBV28 and TRBJ2-3, with 11 bases aligning to TRBD2. The receptor was derived from a human donor with glioblastoma. This material consisted of blood, taken before dendritic cell vaccination. This CDR3 reads CASTSPSGGFDTQYF. The CDR3 nucleotides are TGTGCCAGTACTTCTCCTAGCGGGGGGTTTGATACGCAGTATTTT.